This TCR beta chain was profiled in a study of T-cell memory formation after mild COVID-19. Of note for this clonotype: The antigen is not known.

The CDR3 extends over 17 amino acids. The germline V gene has CDR1 MRHNA and CDR2 SNTAGT. J was trimmed by 3 bases and V by 0 bases; bases with no gene match: 4. Amplification by 5'RACE using constant-segment primers produced TCR alpha and TCR beta cDNA libraries that carried sample barcodes and UMIs. One entry per CDR3 protein, called by TCRdb with MiXCR from the 5' RACE reads. The profile shows around 450,000 distinct CDR3 sequences, about 24% of them singletons. Study-wide results and limits: CD4+ bias marked clones expanding day 15 to 37, unlike balanced contracting clones. Those CD4+ clones that contracted were mainly in CM and EM (CD8+ ones in EMRA). Confirmation of SARS-CoV-2 specificity was lacking for second-wave clones peaking day 37.

The sequence derives from an adult woman who had mild COVID-19 (a few samples of this study predate the infection). Cell type and time point are not known. The source material was PBMCs or a T cell subset sorted from them (not recorded which). The rearrangement joins TRBV6-4 to TRBJ2-2, with 10 bases aligning to TRBD2. The CDR3: CASSDSRLAGDTGELFF. The DNA of the CDR3 is TGTGCCAGCAGTGACTCGCGGCTAGCGGGGGACACCGGGGAGCTGTTTTTT.